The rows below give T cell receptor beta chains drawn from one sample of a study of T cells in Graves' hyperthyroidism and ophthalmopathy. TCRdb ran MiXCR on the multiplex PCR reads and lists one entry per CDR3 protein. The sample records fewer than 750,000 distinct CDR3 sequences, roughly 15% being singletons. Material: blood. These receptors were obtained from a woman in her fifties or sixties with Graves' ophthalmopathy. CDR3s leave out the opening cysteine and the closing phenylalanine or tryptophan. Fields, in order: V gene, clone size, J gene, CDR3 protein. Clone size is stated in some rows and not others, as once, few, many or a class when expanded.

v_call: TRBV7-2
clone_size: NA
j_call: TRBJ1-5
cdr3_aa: ASSPSDRVAQPQH

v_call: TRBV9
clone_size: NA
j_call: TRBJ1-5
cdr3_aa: ASSNDYSNQPQH

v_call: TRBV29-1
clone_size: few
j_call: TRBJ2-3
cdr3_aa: SVESASGRLPTDTQY

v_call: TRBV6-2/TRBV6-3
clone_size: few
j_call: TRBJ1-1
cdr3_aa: ASKDRGLEAF

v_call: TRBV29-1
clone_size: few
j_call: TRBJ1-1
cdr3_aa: SVEGLTTEAF

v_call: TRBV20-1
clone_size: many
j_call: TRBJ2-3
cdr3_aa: SASGTSGNADTQY

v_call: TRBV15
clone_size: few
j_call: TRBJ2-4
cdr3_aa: ATSRDRLLAKNIQY

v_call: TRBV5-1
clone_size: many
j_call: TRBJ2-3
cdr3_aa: ASTTGQGTDTQY

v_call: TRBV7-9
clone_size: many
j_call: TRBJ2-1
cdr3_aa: ASSLAHVYEQF

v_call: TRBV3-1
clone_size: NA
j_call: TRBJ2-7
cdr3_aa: ASSQDRWRQGSLYERY

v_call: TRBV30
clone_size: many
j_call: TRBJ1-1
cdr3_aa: AWSVAAMSEAF

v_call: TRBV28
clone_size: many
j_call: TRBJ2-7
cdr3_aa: ASSPAGFEYEQY

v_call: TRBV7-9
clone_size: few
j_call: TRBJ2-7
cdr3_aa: ASSLSKGQGKDEQY

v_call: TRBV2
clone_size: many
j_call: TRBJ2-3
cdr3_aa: ASSDRLSQRDTQY

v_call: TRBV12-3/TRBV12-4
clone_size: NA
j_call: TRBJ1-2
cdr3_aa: ASTPNPPPPHPGYT

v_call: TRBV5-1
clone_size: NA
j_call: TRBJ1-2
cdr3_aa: ASSPRPNVGGYT

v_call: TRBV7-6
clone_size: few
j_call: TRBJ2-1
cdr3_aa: ASSSREDGGEQF

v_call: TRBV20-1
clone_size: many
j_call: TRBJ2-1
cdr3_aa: SASLLAGDNEQF